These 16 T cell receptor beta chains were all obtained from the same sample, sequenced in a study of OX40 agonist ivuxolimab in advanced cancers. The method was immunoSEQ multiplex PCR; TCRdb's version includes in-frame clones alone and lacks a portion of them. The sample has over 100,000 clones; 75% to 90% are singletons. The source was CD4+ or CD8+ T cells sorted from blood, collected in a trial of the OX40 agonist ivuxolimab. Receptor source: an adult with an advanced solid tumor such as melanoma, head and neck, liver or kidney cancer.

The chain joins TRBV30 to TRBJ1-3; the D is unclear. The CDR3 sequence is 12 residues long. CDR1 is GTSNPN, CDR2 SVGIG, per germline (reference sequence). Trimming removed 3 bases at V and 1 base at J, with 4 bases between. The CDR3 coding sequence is TGTGCCTGGAGGATTTCTGGAAACACCATATATTTT. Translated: CAWRISGNTIYF.

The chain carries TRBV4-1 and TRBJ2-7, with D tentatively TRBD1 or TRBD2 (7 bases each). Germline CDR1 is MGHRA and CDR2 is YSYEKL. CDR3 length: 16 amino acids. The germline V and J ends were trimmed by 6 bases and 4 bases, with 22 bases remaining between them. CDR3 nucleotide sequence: TGCGCCAGCAGTCAATTGGGAGGGGGCGCAGGATACGAGCAGTACTTC. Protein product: CASSQLGGGAGYEQYF.

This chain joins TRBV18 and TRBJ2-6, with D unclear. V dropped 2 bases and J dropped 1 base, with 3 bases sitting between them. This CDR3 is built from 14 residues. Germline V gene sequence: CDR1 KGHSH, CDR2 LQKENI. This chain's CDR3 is CASSPISGANVLTF. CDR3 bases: TGTGCCAGCTCACCAATTTCTGGGGCCAACGTCCTGACTTTC.

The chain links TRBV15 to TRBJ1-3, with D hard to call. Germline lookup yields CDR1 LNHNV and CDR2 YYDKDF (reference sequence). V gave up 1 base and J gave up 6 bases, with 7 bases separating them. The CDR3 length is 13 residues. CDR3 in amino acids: CATSRGQANTIYF. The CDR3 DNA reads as TGTGCCACCAGCAGAGGGCAGGCAAACACCATATATTTT.

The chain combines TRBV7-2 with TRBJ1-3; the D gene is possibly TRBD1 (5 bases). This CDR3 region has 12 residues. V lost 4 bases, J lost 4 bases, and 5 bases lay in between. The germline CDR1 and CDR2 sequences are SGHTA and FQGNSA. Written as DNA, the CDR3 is TGTGCCAGCAGCTGGGGGGGAAACACCATATATTTT. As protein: CASSWGGNTIYF.

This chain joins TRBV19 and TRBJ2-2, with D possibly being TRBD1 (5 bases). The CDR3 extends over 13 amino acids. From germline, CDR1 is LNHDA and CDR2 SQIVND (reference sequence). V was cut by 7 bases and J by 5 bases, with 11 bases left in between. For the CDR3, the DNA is TGTGCCAGTAAACCGACAGTTACCGGGGAGCTGTTTTTT. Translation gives CASKPTVTGELFF.

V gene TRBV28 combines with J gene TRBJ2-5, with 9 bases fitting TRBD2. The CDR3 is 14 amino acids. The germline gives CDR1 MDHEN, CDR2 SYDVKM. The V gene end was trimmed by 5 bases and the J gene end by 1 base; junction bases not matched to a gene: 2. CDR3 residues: CASSGGGAQETQYF. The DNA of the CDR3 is TGTGCCAGCAGTGGCGGGGGGGCCCAAGAGACCCAGTACTTC.

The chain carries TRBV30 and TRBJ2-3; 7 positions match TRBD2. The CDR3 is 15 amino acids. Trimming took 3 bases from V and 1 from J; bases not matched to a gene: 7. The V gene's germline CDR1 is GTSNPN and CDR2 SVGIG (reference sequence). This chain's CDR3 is CAWSPGEGGTDTQYF. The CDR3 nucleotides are TGTGCCTGGAGCCCCGGGGAGGGTGGCACAGATACGCAGTATTTT.

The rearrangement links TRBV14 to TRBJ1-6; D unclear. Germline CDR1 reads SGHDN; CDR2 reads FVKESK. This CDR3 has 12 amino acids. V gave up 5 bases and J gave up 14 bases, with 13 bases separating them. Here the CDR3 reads CASSSSGLSLHF. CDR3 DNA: TGTGCCAGCAGCTCCTCTGGGTTGTCCCTCCACTTT.

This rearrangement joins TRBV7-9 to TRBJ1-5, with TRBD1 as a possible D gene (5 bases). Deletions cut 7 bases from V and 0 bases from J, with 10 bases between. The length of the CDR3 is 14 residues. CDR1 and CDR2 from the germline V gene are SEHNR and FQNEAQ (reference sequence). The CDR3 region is CASNRGDSNQPQHF. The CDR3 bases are TGTGCCAGCAACCGGGGGGATAGCAATCAGCCCCAGCATTTT.

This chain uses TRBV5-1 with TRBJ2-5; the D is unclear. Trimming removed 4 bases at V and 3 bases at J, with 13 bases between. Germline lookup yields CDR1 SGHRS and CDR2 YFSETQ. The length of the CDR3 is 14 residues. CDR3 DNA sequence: TGCGCCAGCAGCCCGGTGGTCCTGAAAGAGACCCAGTACTTC. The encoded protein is CASSPVVLKETQYF. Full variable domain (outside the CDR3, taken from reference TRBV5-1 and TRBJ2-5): KAGVTQTPRYLIKTRGQQVTLSCSPISGHRSVSWYQQTPGQGLQFLFEYFSETQRNKGNFPGRFSGRQFSNSRSEMNVSTLELGDSALYLCASSPVVLKETQYFGPGTRLLVL.

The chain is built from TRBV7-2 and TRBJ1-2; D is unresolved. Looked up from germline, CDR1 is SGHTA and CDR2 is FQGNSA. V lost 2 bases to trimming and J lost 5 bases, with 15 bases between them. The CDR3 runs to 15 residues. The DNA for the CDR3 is TGTGCCAGCAGCTTACGTAGGTCGCCGGATTATGGCTACACCTTC. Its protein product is CASSLRRSPDYGYTF.

CDR3 DNA sequence: TGTGCCAGCAGTGACGCACGGGGCGACCAAGAGACCCAGTACTTC. Residues: CASSDARGDQETQYF. This chain uses TRBV2 with TRBJ2-5; D might be TRBD1 or TRBD2, each matching 5 bases. Germline assignment: CDR1 SNHLY and CDR2 FYNNEI. The CDR3 contains 15 residues. Trimming took off 3 bases at V and 0 bases at J, with 11 bases between the two ends.

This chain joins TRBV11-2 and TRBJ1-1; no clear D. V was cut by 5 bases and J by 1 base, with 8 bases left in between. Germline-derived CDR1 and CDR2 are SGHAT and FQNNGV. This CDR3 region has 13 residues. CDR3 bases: TGTGCCAGCAGCCGCGAGGGGAACACTGAAGCTTTCTTT. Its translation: CASSREGNTEAFF.

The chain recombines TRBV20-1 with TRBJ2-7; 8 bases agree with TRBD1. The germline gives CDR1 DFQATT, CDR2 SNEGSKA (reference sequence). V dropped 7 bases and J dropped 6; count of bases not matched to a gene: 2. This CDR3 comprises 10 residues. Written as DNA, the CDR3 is TGCAGTGGTACAGGGGGCGAGCAGTACTTC. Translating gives CSGTGGEQYF.

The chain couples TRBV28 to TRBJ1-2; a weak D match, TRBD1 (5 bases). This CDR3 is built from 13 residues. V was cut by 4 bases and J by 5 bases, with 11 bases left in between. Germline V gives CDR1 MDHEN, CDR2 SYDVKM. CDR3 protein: CASSYSGLYGYTF. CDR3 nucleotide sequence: TGTGCCAGCAGTTATTCAGGGCTATATGGCTACACCTTC.